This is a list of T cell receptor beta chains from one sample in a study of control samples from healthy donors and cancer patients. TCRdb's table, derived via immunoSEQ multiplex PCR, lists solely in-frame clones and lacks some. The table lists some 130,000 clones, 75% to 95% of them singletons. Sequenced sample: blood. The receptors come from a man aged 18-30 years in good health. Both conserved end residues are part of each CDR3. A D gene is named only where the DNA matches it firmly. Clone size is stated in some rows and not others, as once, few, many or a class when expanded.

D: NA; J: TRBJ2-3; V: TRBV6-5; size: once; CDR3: CASSYSPRDTQYF; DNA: TGTGCCAGCAGTTATTCCCCGAGGGATACGCAGTATTTT
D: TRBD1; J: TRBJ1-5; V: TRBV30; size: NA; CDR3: CAVSDRGVYNQPQHF; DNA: TGTGCCGTTTCGGACAGGGGAGTATACAATCAGCCCCAGCATTTT
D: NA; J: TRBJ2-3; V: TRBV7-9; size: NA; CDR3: CASSYKGTDTQYF; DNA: TGTGCCAGCAGCTATAAGGGCACAGATACGCAGTATTTT
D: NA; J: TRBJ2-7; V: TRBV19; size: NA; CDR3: CASSISSEPGFGEQYF; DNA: TGTGCCAGTAGTATAAGCTCGGAACCCGGCTTTGGCGAGCAGTACTTC
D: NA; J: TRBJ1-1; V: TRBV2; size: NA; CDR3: CASHSGSPSNTEAFF; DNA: TGTGCCAGCCATAGCGGCAGTCCTTCGAACACTGAAGCTTTCTTT
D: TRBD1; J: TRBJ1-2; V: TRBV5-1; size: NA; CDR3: CASSLGTGGYGYTF; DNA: TGCGCCAGCAGCTTGGGGACAGGGGGATATGGCTACACCTTC
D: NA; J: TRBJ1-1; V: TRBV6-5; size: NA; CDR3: CASGRGYTEAFF; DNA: TGTGCCAGCGGCAGGGGTTACACTGAAGCTTTCTTT
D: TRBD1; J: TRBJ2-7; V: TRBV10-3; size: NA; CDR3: CAIRTRDSFPYEQYF; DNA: TGTGCCATCAGGACCCGGGACAGCTTCCCCTACGAGCAGTACTTC
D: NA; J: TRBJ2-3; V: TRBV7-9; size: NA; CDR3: CASSSLPGRGLESDTQYF; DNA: TGTGCCAGCAGCTCCCTCCCTGGGAGGGGGTTAGAATCAGATACGCAGTATTTT
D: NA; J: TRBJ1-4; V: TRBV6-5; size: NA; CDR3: CASRQTGNDEKLFF; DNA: TGTGCCAGCAGGCAAACAGGGAACGATGAAAAACTGTTTTTT
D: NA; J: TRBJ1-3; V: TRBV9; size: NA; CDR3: CASSAAGDSGNTIYF; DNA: TGTGCCAGCAGCGCCGCCGGGGACTCTGGAAACACCATATATTTT
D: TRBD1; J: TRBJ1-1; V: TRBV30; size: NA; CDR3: CAWSVGTGRPEAFF; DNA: TGTGCCTGGAGTGTCGGGACAGGGAGGCCTGAAGCTTTCTTT
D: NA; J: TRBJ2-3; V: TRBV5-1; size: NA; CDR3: CASSRVATPTDTQYF; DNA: TGCGCCAGCAGCCGGGTCGCAACTCCAACAGATACGCAGTATTTT
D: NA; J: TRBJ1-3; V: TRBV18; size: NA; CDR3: CASSQNNLRRGNTIYF; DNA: TGTGCCAGCTCACAGAACAATCTTCGACGAGGAAACACCATATATTTT
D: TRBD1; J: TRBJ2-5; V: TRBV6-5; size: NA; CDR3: CASSRDRGETQYF; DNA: TGTGCCAGCAGCCGGGACAGGGGAGAGACCCAGTACTTC
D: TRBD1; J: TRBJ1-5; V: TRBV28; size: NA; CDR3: CASSPQGTVHQPQHF; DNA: TGTGCCAGCAGTCCTCAAGGGACAGTCCATCAGCCCCAGCATTTT
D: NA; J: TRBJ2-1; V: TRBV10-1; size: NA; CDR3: CASSEGGGSYNEQFF; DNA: TGCGCCAGCAGTGAAGGAGGGGGTTCCTACAATGAGCAGTTCTTC
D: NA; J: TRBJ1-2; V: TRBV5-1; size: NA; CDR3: CASRSTGGYTF; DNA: TGCGCCAGCAGGTCGACCGGGGGCTACACCTTC
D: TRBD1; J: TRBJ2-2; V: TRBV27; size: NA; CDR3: CASSETRGPTGELFF; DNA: TGTGCCAGCAGTGAGACCAGGGGGCCCACCGGGGAGCTGTTTTTT
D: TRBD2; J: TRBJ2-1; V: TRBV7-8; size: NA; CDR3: CASSPVVAGGYNEQFF; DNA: TGTGCCAGCAGCCCCGTGGTAGCGGGGGGGTACAATGAGCAGTTCTTC
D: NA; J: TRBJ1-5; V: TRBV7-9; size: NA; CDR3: CASSITGLDQPQHF; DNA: TGTGCCAGCAGCATCACTGGGCTGGATCAGCCCCAGCATTTT
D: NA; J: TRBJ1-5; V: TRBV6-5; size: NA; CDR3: CASSRQGNQPQHF; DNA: TGTGCCAGCAGCCGACAGGGCAATCAGCCCCAGCATTTT